Included here is one TCR beta chain sequence, with context. Its antigen is as yet unknown. V gave up 0 bases and J gave up 6 bases, with 11 bases separating them. The V gene's germline CDR1 is LNHDA and CDR2 SQIVND (reference sequence). CDR3 size: 14 residues. The data are from a study of OX40 agonist ivuxolimab in advanced cancers. Across the study: Clinicians treated patients with ivuxolimab, an agonistic anti-OX40 (CD134) antibody. A partial response was reached by three patients: one with hepatocellular carcinoma and two with cutaneous melanoma. Findings and limits, study-wide: Clonal expansion by week 6 occurred in CD4+ and CD8+ blood T cells (at 0.1 to 3.0 mg/kg). Expanded clones belonging to CD8+ T cells outnumbered, on average, those of CD4+.

Libraries were prepared by immunoSEQ multiplex PCR; TCRdb keeps only in-frame clonotypes and omits some of them. The repertoire has around 77,000 clones, approximately 92% of them found once; the top ten carry around 4.9%. The V and J genes are TRBV19 and TRBJ1-1; D is unresolved. This clonotype was sampled from an adult with an advanced solid tumor such as melanoma, head and neck, liver or kidney cancer. This specimen was CD4+ or CD8+ T cells sorted from blood, taken in a trial of the OX40 agonist ivuxolimab. CDR3 loop: CASSIDLGKAEAFF. CDR3 DNA: TGTGCCAGTAGTATAGACCTAGGCAAAGCTGAAGCTTTCTTT.